Each of the 26 T cell receptor beta chains below was sequenced from the same sample in a study of shared clonotypes between healthy human individuals (dated by TCRdb to 2020 to 2022). For the CD8 naive samples, CD45RO-negative cells were positively selected for CCR7, yielding a CD45RA+CCR7+ population from which TemRA cells were excluded. The library was made by the immunoSEQ multiplex PCR assay. The clones in this table, taken by TCRdb from immuneACCESS, are in-frame only. Not every clone is retained; where verified, under half of the shortfall comes from an unresolved V gene, and the cause of the rest is unknown. This sample gives 2 million to 2.5 million clones in total; about 95% of them show up just once. 0.9% to 1.3% of the sample comes from the top ten. Sequencing was performed on naive CD8+ T cells sorted from blood. The cell subset or site label of this sample denotes: CD45RA+CCR7+. These receptors were taken from a man between 18 and 35 years old in good health.

The rearrangement uses TRBV5-6 and TRBJ1-3; D might be TRBD1 (6 bases). Germline V lookup: CDR1 SGHDT, CDR2 YYEEEE. The germline V and J ends were trimmed by 4 bases and 6 bases, with 23 bases remaining between them. The CDR3 length is 17 residues. The CDR3 loop reads CASSPQRAGAPLNTIYF. Here the CDR3 DNA reads TGTGCCAGCAGCCCCCAGCGCGCAGGGGCCCCCCTAAACACCATATATTTT.

The J gene is TRBJ2-1, the V gene TRBV5-4, with 13 bases that match TRBD2. J lost 4 bases, V lost 4 bases, and 5 bases had no gene match. The CDR3 contains 16 residues. The germline V gene encodes CDR1 SGHNT and CDR2 YYREEE (reference sequence). The CDR3 DNA sequence: TGTGCCAGCAGCGGGGGACTAGCGGGAATATACAATGAGCAGTTCTTC. Translating it yields CASSGGLAGIYNEQFF.

The chain combines TRBV4-1 with TRBJ2-2; TRBD2 aligns across 8 bases. This CDR3 comprises 15 residues. V was pared by 7 bases and J by 6 bases, with 10 bases of the junction left unmatched. Per germline, CDR1 MGHRA and CDR2 YSYEKL. The CDR3 loop reads CASNPGAGRAGELFF. CDR3 nucleotides: TGCGCCAGCAACCCGGGTGCCGGGAGGGCCGGGGAGCTGTTTTTT.

As for this clone: The sample contains more than one DNA sequence encoding this CDR3. The chain is built from TRBV27 and TRBJ1-1; the D is unclear. Germline CDR1 and CDR2: MNHEY and SMNVEV (reference sequence). CDR3 length: 13 residues. V was trimmed by 1 base and J by 1 base, leaving 4 bases between them. DNA for the CDR3: TGTGCCAGCAGTTTATGGGGGAACACTGAAGCTTTCTTT. This sequence encodes CASSLWGNTEAFF.

The chain combines TRBV7-6 with TRBJ2-7, with TRBD2 as a possible D gene (6 bases). V shed 1 base and J shed 3 bases, with 13 bases lying between them. The CDR3 is 15 residues long. Germline assignment: CDR1 SGHVS and CDR2 FNYEAQ. The CDR3 loop reads CASSLGPGADYEQYF. CDR3 DNA sequence: TGTGCCAGCAGCTTAGGTCCGGGAGCGGACTACGAGCAGTACTTC.

The rearrangement uses TRBV5-4 and TRBJ2-5; TRBD2 might be the D (6 bases). Germline-derived CDR1 and CDR2 are SGHNT and YYREEE (reference sequence). Trimming removed 3 bases at V and 5 bases at J, with 11 bases between. The CDR3 is 13 amino acids. This chain's CDR3 is CASSWARGETQYF. DNA of the CDR3: TGTGCCAGCAGCTGGGCCCGGGGGGAGACCCAGTACTTC. The full variable domain, completed using reference TRBV5-4 and TRBJ2-5, is ETGVTQSPTHLIKTRGQQVTLRCSSQSGHNTVSWYQQALGQGPQFIFQYYREEENGRGNFPPRFSGLQFPNYSSELNVNALELDDSALYLCASSWARGETQYFGPGTRLLVL.

Worth noting for this clone: The same CDR3 can be traced to other DNA sequences in this sample. The rearrangement uses TRBV5-6 and TRBJ1-1, with D maybe TRBD1 (6 bases). V dropped 4 bases and J dropped 5 bases, with 9 bases sitting between them. Per germline, CDR1 SGHDT and CDR2 YYEEEE. This CDR3 has 12 residues. The CDR3 reads CASSRGGTEAFF. CDR3 nucleotide sequence: TGTGCCAGCAGCCGAGGGGGGACTGAAGCTTTCTTT.

In DNA form, the CDR3 reads TGTGCCAGCAGCCCCCCTCGTAGCACAGATACGCAGTATTTT. Translating it yields CASSPPRSTDTQYF. The V call is TRBV9, the J call TRBJ2-3; no definite D call. This CDR3 spans 14 amino acids. The V gene lost 4 bases and the J gene lost 0 bases, with 9 bases spanning the gap. Germline V gene lookup returns CDR1 SGDLS and CDR2 YYNGEE.

The rearrangement joins TRBV6-5 to TRBJ1-4; 8 bases map to TRBD1. The V segment lost 6 bases and the J segment 7 bases; nucleotides outside the gene matches: 7. The CDR3 length is 14 residues. The V gene's germline CDR1 is MNHEY and CDR2 SVGAGI. The CDR3: CASRSGTGVEKLFF. In DNA form, the CDR3 reads TGTGCCAGCAGATCCGGGACAGGCGTTGAAAAACTGTTTTTT.

J is TRBJ2-7 and V is TRBV4-3; 10 bases are shared with TRBD2. The CDR3 runs 15 residues. Germline values: CDR1 LGHNA, CDR2 YSLEER. V was pared by 1 base and J by 5 bases, with 5 bases of the junction left unmatched. As DNA, the CDR3 is TGCGCCAGCAGCCAAGGGCTAGCGGGAGTTAACGAGCAGTACTTC. This gives the protein CASSQGLAGVNEQYF.

Concerning this clone itself: The same CDR3 can be traced to other DNA sequences in this sample. The rearrangement links TRBV27 to TRBJ1-6, with D possibly matching TRBD1 (6 bases). V lost 3 bases and J 10 bases, leaving 13 bases between the germline ends. Germline lookup yields CDR1 MNHEY and CDR2 SMNVEV (reference sequence). The CDR3 runs to 14 residues. CDR3 residues: CASSLSQGNSPLHF. DNA for the CDR3: TGTGCCAGCAGTTTGTCACAGGGAAACTCACCCCTCCACTTT.

This sequence joins TRBV4-1 and TRBJ2-7; D is undetermined. Germline CDR1 MGHRA, CDR2 YSYEKL. The CDR3 is 16 amino acids. V gave up 8 bases and J gave up 1 base, with 21 bases separating them. CDR3 bases: TGCGCCAGCGCCCACAAAGTAGGAGACACTTCCTACGAGCAGTACTTC. Protein product: CASAHKVGDTSYEQYF.

The chain carries TRBV6-5 and TRBJ2-7, with D tentatively TRBD2 (6 bases). This CDR3 is 13 amino acids long. Germline values: CDR1 MNHEY, CDR2 SVGAGI. Deletions cut 6 bases from V and 6 bases from J, with 15 bases between. CDR3 region: CASSLGVGGEQYF. DNA for the CDR3: TGTGCCAGCAGCCTCGGAGTGGGGGGCGAGCAGTACTTC.

To note about this clone: Within the sample, other DNA sequences also encode this same CDR3. This rearrangement joins TRBV19 to TRBJ1-1, with D hard to call. CDR1 and CDR2 from the germline V gene are LNHDA and SQIVND (reference sequence). This CDR3 has 13 residues. Trimming left V 3 bases short and J 5 bases short, with 10 bases between. The chain's CDR3 is CASSITTGTEAFF. The CDR3 DNA reads TGTGCCAGTAGTATCACCACGGGGACTGAAGCTTTCTTT.

The V call is TRBV4-3, the J call TRBJ1-2; D not resolved. Trimming cost V 1 base and J 3 bases, with 3 bases left between them. CDR3 length: 12 amino acids. Germline V gives CDR1 LGHNA, CDR2 YSLEER. The CDR3 sequence is CASSQGDYGYTF. The CDR3 coding sequence is TGCGCCAGCAGCCAAGGGGACTATGGCTACACCTTC.

This sequence joins TRBV4-1 and TRBJ1-4; D remains ambiguous. The CDR3 totals 15 residues. V lost 4 bases to trimming and J lost 2 bases, with 11 bases between them. Germline V gene data show CDR1 as MGHRA and CDR2 as YSYEKL. DNA for the CDR3: TGCGCCAGCAGCCTCACCACATTTACTAATGAAAAACTGTTTTTT. This translates into CASSLTTFTNEKLFF.

Comment on this clone: The identical CDR3 is also encoded by other nucleotide sequences in the sample. J is TRBJ2-2 and V is TRBV4-1, with 10 bases matching TRBD1. The length of the CDR3 is 16 residues. The germline V gene has CDR1 MGHRA and CDR2 YSYEKL. After removal of 3 bases from V and 1 base from J, the junction contained 2 bases not matched to a gene. The chain's CDR3 is CASSQWTGGNTGELFF. The CDR3 DNA sequence: TGCGCCAGCAGCCAGTGGACAGGGGGGAACACCGGGGAGCTGTTTTTT.

The chain has TRBV11-2 and TRBJ1-2; D is unclear. The germline gives CDR1 SGHAT, CDR2 FQNNGV. Trimming shortened V by 4 bases and J by 0 bases, and 9 bases separated the two germline ends. CDR3 length equals 14 residues. The CDR3 DNA follows: TGTGCCAGCAGCTCCGATCCAGCTAACTATGGCTACACCTTC. Amino acids: CASSSDPANYGYTF. Variable domain in full (rest from reference TRBV11-2 and TRBJ1-2): EAGVAQSPRYKIIEKRQSVAFWCNPISGHATLYWYQQILGQGPKLLIQFQNNGVVDDSQLPKDRFSAERLKGVDSTLKIQPAKLEDSAVYLCASSSDPANYGYTFGSGTRLTVV.

This clone was recorded once. The chain carries TRBV5-1 and TRBJ2-7; 10 positions agree with TRBD1. The CDR3 consists of 16 residues. V was clipped by 0 bases and J by 5 bases; unmatched bases: 8. Germline CDR1 is SGHRS and CDR2 is YFSETQ. The CDR3 nucleotides read TGCGCCAGCAGCTTGGGCCCTGGGACAGGGGCTGACGAGCAGTACTTC. This sequence encodes CASSLGPGTGADEQYF. The variable domain in full, completed from reference TRBV5-1 and TRBJ2-7, reads KAGVTQTPRYLIKTRGQQVTLSCSPISGHRSVSWYQQTPGQGLQFLFEYFSETQRNKGNFPGRFSGRQFSNSRSEMNVSTLELGDSALYLCASSLGPGTGADEQYFGPGTRLTVT.

Points on this clone: This sample also contains other DNA sequences that code for the same CDR3. This chain joins TRBV27 and TRBJ1-5; D call uncertain. V was shortened by 2 bases and J by 6 bases, with 14 bases between the two germline ends. There are 15 residues in the CDR3. Per germline, CDR1 MNHEY and CDR2 SMNVEV (reference sequence). CDR3 in DNA: TGTGCCAGCAGTTTACTCTCAGAAGGAGGTCAGCCCCAGCATTTT. Its translation is CASSLLSEGGQPQHF.

The rearrangement links TRBV30 to TRBJ2-7, with D uncertain. V was pared by 3 bases and J by 8 bases, with 14 bases between. CDR1 and CDR2 (germline): GTSNPN, SVGIG (reference sequence). This CDR3 region has 12 residues. CDR3 sequence reads: CAWSEEPFKQYF. CDR3 sequence (DNA): TGTGCCTGGAGCGAGGAGCCCTTCAAGCAGTACTTC. The full variable domain, with the rest looked up from reference TRBV30 and TRBJ2-7, is SQTIHQWPATLVQPVGSPLSLECTVEGTSNPNLYWYRQAAGRGLQLLFYSVGIGQISSEVPQNLSASRPQDRQFILSSKKLLLSDSGFYLCAWSEEPFKQYFGPGTRLTVT.

The rearrangement uses TRBV5-4 and TRBJ2-7; D possibly matches TRBD1 or TRBD2 (5 bases each). The CDR3 runs 14 residues. Deletions cut 4 bases from V and 3 bases from J, with 14 bases between. Germline CDR1 is SGHNT and CDR2 is YYREEE (reference sequence). The CDR3 nucleotides are TGTGCCAGCAGCCCGAGGGGCCCGGACTACGAGCAGTACTTC. This gives the protein CASSPRGPDYEQYF.

The rearrangement joins TRBV6-1 to TRBJ2-7; D is perhaps TRBD2 (6 bases). The CDR3 runs to 16 residues. The V end was cut by 0 bases, the J end by 3 bases, with 15 bases between. The V gene's germline CDR1 is MNHNS and CDR2 SASEGT. The chain's CDR3 is CASSEAAGNGVYEQYF. For the CDR3, the DNA is TGTGCCAGCAGTGAAGCCGCGGGGAACGGGGTCTACGAGCAGTACTTC.

V gene TRBV6-5 combines with J gene TRBJ1-5, with D perhaps matching TRBD1 (5 bases). Trimming stripped 3 bases from V and 7 bases from J, with 10 bases between. The CDR3 is made up of 13 amino acids. CDR1 is MNHEY, CDR2 SVGAGI, per germline. CDR3 DNA sequence: TGTGCCAGCAGTTATGGGGGACGCCAGCCCCAGCATTTT. Its protein product is CASSYGGRQPQHF.

The V gene is TRBV7-9, the J gene TRBJ2-5, with a weak D call TRBD2 (6 bases). Germline V gene sequence: CDR1 SEHNR, CDR2 FQNEAQ (reference sequence). V lost 5 bases and J lost 5, with 15 bases in between. This CDR3 region has 14 residues. CDR3 amino acids: CASSSREFDETQYF. Written as DNA, the CDR3 is TGTGCCAGCAGCAGCCGGGAGTTCGACGAGACCCAGTACTTC.

The rearrangement links TRBV4-1 to TRBJ2-1, with unresolved D. There are 14 residues in the CDR3. V lost 4 bases, J lost 7 bases, and 14 bases lay in between. Germline CDR1 is MGHRA and CDR2 is YSYEKL. The CDR3 loop is CASSLRGEGNEQFF. The CDR3 region has the DNA TGCGCCAGCAGCCTTCGTGGGGAAGGGAATGAGCAGTTCTTC.